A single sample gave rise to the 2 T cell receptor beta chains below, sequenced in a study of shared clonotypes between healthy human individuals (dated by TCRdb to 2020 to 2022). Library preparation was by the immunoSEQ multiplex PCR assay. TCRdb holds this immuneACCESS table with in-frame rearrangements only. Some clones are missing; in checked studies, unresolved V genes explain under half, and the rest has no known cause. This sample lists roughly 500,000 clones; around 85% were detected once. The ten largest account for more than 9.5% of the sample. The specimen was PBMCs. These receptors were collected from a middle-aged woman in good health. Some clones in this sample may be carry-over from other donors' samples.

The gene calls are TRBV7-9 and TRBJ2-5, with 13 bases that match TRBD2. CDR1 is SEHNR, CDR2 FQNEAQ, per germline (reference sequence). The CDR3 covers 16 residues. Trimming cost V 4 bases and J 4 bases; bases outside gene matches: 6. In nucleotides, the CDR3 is TGTGCCAGCAGCTCCACCGGGACTAGCGGGACAGAGACCCAGTACTTC. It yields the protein CASSSTGTSGTETQYF. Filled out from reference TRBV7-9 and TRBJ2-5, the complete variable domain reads DTGVSQNPRHKITKRGQNVTFRCDPISEHNRLYWYRQTLGQGPEFLTYFQNEAQLEKSRLLSDRFSAERPKGSFSTLEIQRTEQGDSAMYLCASSSTGTSGTETQYFGPGTRLLVL.

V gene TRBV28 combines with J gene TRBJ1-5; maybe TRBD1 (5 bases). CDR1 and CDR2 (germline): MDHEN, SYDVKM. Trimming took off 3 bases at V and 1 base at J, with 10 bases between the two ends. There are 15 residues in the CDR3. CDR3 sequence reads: CASSLLGPSNQPQHF. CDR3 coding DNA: TGTGCCAGCAGTTTGCTGGGGCCCAGCAATCAGCCCCAGCATTTT.